Listed here is a single TCR beta chain. Its specificity is not known. A second PCR of roughly 7 to 11 cycles used a sample-barcoded 5' primer and a J-beta primer mix. Every single cDNA molecule received a tag from a template-switch adaptor with 12 random nucleotides. From the 5' RACE reads, TCRdb called clonotypes with MiXCR, one entry per CDR3 protein. The table includes fewer than 900,000 distinct CDR3 sequences, roughly 34% detected once. V was cut by 3 bases and J by 0 bases, with 11 bases left in between. The CDR3 contains 14 residues. CDR1 DFQATT and CDR2 SNEGSKA come from the germline V gene (reference sequence). These data are taken from a study of blood T cells in healthy people across ages. Study-wide findings and caveats: Donors of long life had a larger count of naive CD4+ cells and greater diversity than aged donors.

About 10 milliliters of peripheral blood were drawn from each donor into EDTA-treated tubes. Sequenced: blood. The J gene is TRBJ1-1, the V gene TRBV20-1; weak D call: TRBD1 (5 bases). The sequence derives from a man younger than 35 in good health. The CDR3 spells CSASRGALNTEAFF. The DNA of the CDR3 is TGCAGTGCTAGTCGAGGGGCTTTGAACACTGAAGCTTTCTTT.